The rows below give T cell receptor beta chains drawn from one sample of a study of cytomegalovirus exposure and HLA in healthy donors. The data were produced by immunoSEQ multiplex PCR, yet TCRdb's version contains in-frame clones alone and is incomplete. The sample yields under 200,000 clones, 60% to 85% seen once. Sequenced input: PBMCs. These receptors originate from a woman aged 45-65 years in good health and CMV-seropositive. CDR3s include the opening cysteine and the closing phenylalanine or tryptophan. A D gene is named only where the DNA matches it firmly. Rows give clone size only sometimes, using once, few, many, or a class for an expanded clone.

-	TRBV7-9	TRBD1	TRBJ1-2	CASSWTGAGGYTF	TGTGCCAGCAGCTGGACAGGCGCGGGTGGCTACACCTTC
-	TRBV2	TRBD2	TRBJ2-2	CAIPILAGVRTGELFF	TGTGCCATCCCAATACTAGCGGGGGTTCGCACCGGGGAGCTGTTTTTT
-	TRBV4-2	-	TRBJ1-1	CASSPAEGGEIEAFF	TGTGCCAGCAGCCCCGCCGAAGGGGGTGAGATTGAAGCTTTCTTT
-	TRBV10-3	-	TRBJ2-2	CAISDRDKGYANTGELFF	TGTGCCATCAGCGATCGGGACAAGGGGTACGCGAACACCGGGGAGCTGTTTTTT
-	TRBV6-1	-	TRBJ2-1	CASSESPQGIHEQFF	TGTGCCAGCAGTGAAAGCCCTCAGGGGATACATGAGCAGTTCTTC
-	TRBV7-9	-	TRBJ2-5	CASSLARGGRGTVETQYF	TGTGCCAGCAGCTTAGCGAGGGGGGGCAGAGGGACCGTGGAGACCCAGTACTTC
-	TRBV2	TRBD1	TRBJ1-3	CASSAGGRNTIYF	TGTGCCAGCTCGGCAGGGGGAAGAAACACCATATATTTT
-	TRBV12-5	-	TRBJ1-2	CASGLSVGNYGYTF	TGTGCTAGTGGTTTGTCCGTCGGTAACTATGGCTACACCTTC
-	TRBV6-1	-	TRBJ1-4	CASSEVGGTNEKLFF	TGTGCCAGCAGTGAAGTAGGGGGAACTAATGAAAAACTGTTTTTT
-	TRBV7-9	TRBD2	TRBJ2-5	CASSAGLAGGYQETQYF	TGTGCCAGCAGCGCGGGACTAGCGGGGGGGTACCAAGAGACCCAGTACTTC
-	TRBV2	-	TRBJ1-4	CASTWGGGFGEKLFF	TGTGCCAGCACGTGGGGCGGGGGCTTTGGTGAAAAACTGTTTTTT
-	TRBV6-1	-	TRBJ1-3	CASSVGQYRNTIYF	TGTGCCAGCAGCGTCGGACAGTATAGAAACACCATATATTTT
-	TRBV4-2	-	TRBJ1-1	CASSRTGQMNTEAFF	TGTGCCAGCAGCCGAACCGGACAGATGAACACTGAAGCTTTCTTT
-	TRBV7-8	-	TRBJ1-6	CASSLADSPLHF	TGTGCCAGCAGCTTGGCGGATTCACCCCTCCACTTT
few	TRBV5-1	-	TRBJ1-2	CASHPNFGVHYGYTF	TGCGCCAGCCACCCTAATTTCGGGGTTCACTATGGCTACACCTTC
-	TRBV4-1	-	TRBJ2-5	CASSQGNGVRETQYF	TGCGCCAGCAGCCAAGGTAACGGGGTCAGGGAGACCCAGTACTTC
-	TRBV5-3	-	TRBJ1-4	CARSFSPCATNEKLFF	TGTGCCAGAAGCTTTTCCCCATGTGCAACTAATGAAAAACTGTTTTTT
once	TRBV5-3	-	TRBJ1-1	CARSCQYTEAFF	TGTGCCAGAAGCTGCCAGTACACTGAAGCTTTCTTT
-	TRBV11-2	-	TRBJ2-7	CASSFGGSEQYF	TGTGCCAGCAGCTTCGGGGGTTCCGAGCAGTACTTC
-	TRBV14	-	TRBJ2-2	CASSQDLLGAGELFF	TGTGCCAGCAGCCAAGATCTTTTGGGAGCCGGGGAGCTGTTTTTT
-	TRBV12-5	-	TRBJ2-3	CASGSSDPGADTQYF	TGTGCTAGTGGTTCCAGCGACCCAGGGGCCGATACGCAGTATTTT
-	TRBV5-6	-	TRBJ1-2	CASSTQNEGVGNGYTF	TGTGCCAGCAGCACCCAAAATGAGGGGGTAGGGAATGGCTACACCTTC
-	TRBV6-6	-	TRBJ1-6	CASSNSLYNSPLHF	TGTGCCAGCAGCAACAGCCTCTATAATTCACCCCTCCACTTT
-	TRBV11-2	TRBD1	TRBJ2-7	CASSSPGTAYEQYF	TGTGCCAGCAGCTCCCCCGGGACAGCCTACGAGCAGTACTTC
few	TRBV7-6	-	TRBJ1-1	CASSPRTANTEAFF	TGTGCCAGCAGCCCCCGGACAGCGAACACTGAAGCTTTCTTT
-	TRBV5-1	TRBD1	TRBJ1-2	CASSAGQGEIYGYTF	TGCGCCAGCAGCGCGGGACAGGGGGAAATCTATGGCTACACCTTC
few	TRBV6-5	TRBD1	TRBJ1-5	CASSSGRTGWHQPQHF	TGTGCCAGCAGTTCGGGGAGGACAGGGTGGCATCAGCCCCAGCATTTT
once	TRBV6-6	TRBD2	TRBJ2-1	CASSLAGGGNEQFF	TGTGCCAGCAGTTTAGCGGGGGGGGGCAATGAGCAGTTCTTC
-	TRBV7-3	-	TRBJ2-2	CASSLPGTAGTGELFF	TGTGCCAGCAGCCTTCCCGGGACCGCGGGGACCGGGGAGCTGTTTTTT
-	TRBV19	TRBD1	TRBJ2-2	CASSWGQGATGELFF	TGTGCCAGTAGTTGGGGTCAGGGGGCCACCGGGGAGCTGTTTTTT
-	TRBV5-4	-	TRBJ1-1	CASSLAPGNTEAFF	TGTGCCAGCAGCTTGGCTCCAGGGAACACTGAAGCTTTCTTT
-	TRBV6-5	TRBD2	TRBJ2-1	CASRYSGDTYNEQFF	TGTGCCAGCAGATATAGCGGGGATACCTACAATGAGCAGTTCTTC
few	TRBV7-9	-	TRBJ2-2	CASSLASGKTGELFF	TGTGCCAGCAGCTTAGCCTCAGGGAAAACCGGGGAGCTGTTTTTT
-	TRBV5-1	-	TRBJ2-7	CASSQRQGLGGDEQYF	TGCGCCAGCAGCCAAAGACAGGGCCTAGGAGGGGACGAGCAGTACTTC
once	TRBV6-1	-	TRBJ1-1	CASTLTGNTEAFF	TGTGCCAGCACCCTGACAGGGAACACTGAAGCTTTCTTT
-	TRBV5-1	-	TRBJ2-5	CASSEIQETQYF	TGCGCCAGCAGCGAGATCCAAGAGACCCAGTACTTC
-	TRBV7-8	-	TRBJ1-1	CASSSINYGGRTEAFF	TGTGCCAGCAGCTCCATTAATTATGGTGGGCGAACTGAAGCTTTCTTT
few	TRBV6-1	TRBD2	TRBJ2-2	CASSEASGGVTGELFF	TGTGCCAGCAGTGAGGCTAGCGGGGGGGTCACCGGGGAGCTGTTTTTT
few	TRBV6-1	-	TRBJ2-4	CASSLDMRNIQYF	TGTGCCAGCAGCCTGGACATGAGGAACATTCAGTACTTC
-	TRBV6-6	TRBD1	TRBJ1-1	CASSRPGTGKFEAFF	TGTGCCAGCAGTAGGCCCGGGACAGGGAAGTTTGAAGCTTTCTTT
-	TRBV2	-	TRBJ1-5	CASSDRYSNQPQHF	TGTGCCAGCAGTGACAGATATAGCAATCAGCCCCAGCATTTT
-	TRBV18	TRBD2	TRBJ2-1	CASSPSGLAGGEQFF	TGTGCCAGCTCACCATCGGGACTAGCGGGGGGCGAGCAGTTCTTC
-	TRBV5-1	TRBD1	TRBJ2-5	CASRPTGTGETQYF	TGCGCCAGCAGACCGACAGGGACGGGAGAGACCCAGTACTTC
-	TRBV4-2	-	TRBJ2-1	CASSQERRSYNEQFF	TGTGCCAGCAGCCAAGAGCGGCGCTCCTACAATGAGCAGTTCTTC
once	TRBV27	-	TRBJ1-1	CASSLGGARNTEAFF	TGTGCCAGCAGTTTAGGGGGGGCGCGGAACACTGAAGCTTTCTTT
-	TRBV18	TRBD1	TRBJ2-7	CASSPPGQGSPYEQYF	TGTGCCAGCTCACCCCCGGGACAGGGGTCCCCCTACGAGCAGTACTTC